This T cell receptor (beta chain) appears in the sequencing data of a study of T-cell reconstitution after alpha-beta-depleted transplantation in children. Molecular barcoding with unique molecular identifiers was used for the TCRbeta library. TCRdb recomputed calls from the PCR reads with MiXCR, one row per CDR3 protein. The table shows approximately 240,000 distinct CDR3 sequences, with 9.7% occurring only once. The V gene's germline CDR1 is SGHKS and CDR2 YYEKEE (reference sequence). CDR3 length equals 13 residues. Trimming took off 2 bases at V and 5 bases at J, with 9 bases between the two ends.

The chain uses TRBV5-5 and TRBJ2-3, with D uncertain. This TCR was sampled from a human donor who donated a stem cell graft to a child with SCID. Specimen: PBMCs from the stem cell graft donor, collected from the stem cell graft. CDR3 in amino acids: CASSLAPRDTQYF. The DNA of the CDR3 is TGTGCCAGCAGCTTAGCGCCCAGAGATACGCAGTATTTT.